The 7 T cell receptor beta chains presented below share a single source sample, sequenced in a study of cytomegalovirus exposure and HLA in healthy donors. The PCR employed 60 Vbeta primers together with 13 Jbeta primers. Data came from immunoSEQ multiplex PCR; TCRdb stores just in-frame clones and leaves some out. The sample has about 150,000 clones; around 80% are singletons. The specimen was PBMCs. The receptors here all came from a man younger than 35 in good health and CMV-seronegative.

This chain connects TRBV29-1 to TRBJ2-1; 8 nucleotides line up with TRBD2. The CDR3 length is 15 residues. V was pared by 0 bases and J by 6 bases, with 7 bases of the junction left unmatched. The germline V gene has CDR1 SQVTM and CDR2 ANQGSEA. Here the CDR3 DNA reads TGCAGCGTTGAAGATCCGGGGGGGCCAGGCAATGAGCAGTTCTTC. This gives the protein CSVEDPGGPGNEQFF.

V gene TRBV6-5 combines with J gene TRBJ1-3, with D possibly being TRBD1 (5 bases). The V gene's germline CDR1 is MNHEY and CDR2 SVGAGI. This CDR3 region has 16 residues. Between the trimmed V and J ends, which lost 2 bases and 1 base, there was a span of 12 bases. The CDR3 nucleotides read TGTGCCAGCAGTTACAAATCAGGGATTTCTGGAAACACCATATATTTT. The encoded protein is CASSYKSGISGNTIYF.

The chain uses TRBV6-5 and TRBJ2-1, with D maybe TRBD1 (6 bases). V lost 5 bases and J lost 2, with 10 bases in between. Per the germline V gene, CDR1 is MNHEY and CDR2 is SVGAGI. CDR3 length: 14 residues. The CDR3 loop is CASSLGQTYNEQFF. The CDR3 DNA is TGTGCCAGCAGTCTCGGACAGACCTACAATGAGCAGTTCTTC.

CDR3 protein: CASGRILTGSSYNEQFF. Here the CDR3 DNA reads TGTGCCAGCGGGCGGATTTTGACAGGGAGCTCCTACAATGAGCAGTTCTTC. This chain links TRBV27 with TRBJ2-1; TRBD1 agrees at 7 bases. With V trimmed by 8 bases and J by 0 bases, 13 bases remained unmatched. Germline V gene lookup returns CDR1 MNHEY and CDR2 SMNVEV (reference sequence). The CDR3 consists of 17 residues.

The chain couples TRBV25-1 to TRBJ1-4, with D possibly being TRBD1 (6 bases). Trimming took off 3 bases at V and 6 bases at J, with 11 bases between the two ends. Germline CDR1 reads MGHDK; CDR2 reads SYGVNS. The CDR3 has 14 amino acids. CDR3 region: CASSDRDTHEKLFF. The CDR3 DNA reads TGTGCCAGCAGTGACCGGGACACTCATGAAAAACTGTTTTTT.

V gene TRBV28 combines with J gene TRBJ2-1, with D perhaps matching TRBD2 (6 bases). The germline gives CDR1 MDHEN, CDR2 SYDVKM. CDR3 length equals 17 residues. Trimming took 5 bases from V and 3 from J, leaving 20 bases between them. The CDR3 DNA reads TGTGCCAGCAGTCCCCCCGCGGACTATTCGATCTACAATGAGCAGTTCTTC. Translating gives CASSPPADYSIYNEQFF. Full variable domain (missing parts from reference TRBV28 and TRBJ2-1): DVKVTQSSRYLVKRTGEKVFLECVQDMDHENMFWYRQDPGLGLRLIYFSYDVKMKEKGDIPEGYSVSREKKERFSLILESASTNQTSMYLCASSPPADYSIYNEQFFGPGTRLTVL.

The J gene is TRBJ1-2, the V gene TRBV7-6; 7 nucleotides align to TRBD1. The ends lost 5 bases at V and 7 bases at J; junction bases unmatched: 13. CDR3 size: 15 residues. Per the germline V gene, CDR1 is SGHVS and CDR2 is FNYEAQ. The CDR3 DNA is TGTGCCAGCAGCCCAGGGGCCAGGGGGGACGGTGGCTACACCTTC. It codes for CASSPGARGDGGYTF.